These 21 T cell receptor beta chains share one sample of origin, sequenced in a study of blood T cell repertoires in COVID-19. Data came from immunoSEQ multiplex PCR; TCRdb stores just in-frame clones and leaves some out. The profile shows 150,000 to 200,000 clones, around 79% of them singletons. Sequencing used peripheral blood. The receptor source for this set is a man in his forties or fifties who had recovered from COVID-19.

V is TRBV7-9 and J is TRBJ2-2; 10 positions match TRBD1. Germline CDR1 SEHNR, CDR2 FQNEAQ (reference sequence). The CDR3 consists of 16 residues. Unmatched junction bases numbered 3, after V lost 1 base and J lost 4 bases. The CDR3 is CASSLGTGGITGELFF. The DNA of the CDR3 is TGTGCCAGCAGCTTAGGGACAGGGGGTATCACCGGGGAGCTGTTTTTT.

This clone showed up just a few times. The chain uses TRBV6-4 and TRBJ2-1, with D possibly TRBD2 on 5 matching bases. With 5 bases removed from V and 0 bases from J, the gap between germline ends came to 8 bases. CDR3 size: 14 residues. Germline assignment: CDR1 MRHNA and CDR2 SNTAGT. The CDR3 is CASSISDSYNEQFF. In DNA, the CDR3 is TGTGCCAGCAGTATTAGCGACTCCTACAATGAGCAGTTCTTC.

V is TRBV7-9 and J is TRBJ2-5, with D possibly matching TRBD2 (5 bases). V was shortened by 5 bases and J by 1 base, with 11 bases between the two germline ends. The CDR3 runs to 14 residues. Looked up from germline, CDR1 is SEHNR and CDR2 is FQNEAQ (reference sequence). Here the CDR3 reads CASSEVGGQETQYF. The DNA for the CDR3 is TGTGCCAGCAGCGAAGTTGGAGGCCAAGAGACCCAGTACTTC.

J is TRBJ2-5 and V is TRBV28, with D hard to call. The V gene lost 4 bases and the J gene lost 2 bases, with 5 bases spanning the gap. The CDR3 is 12 residues long. Germline CDR1 is MDHEN and CDR2 is SYDVKM. The DNA of the CDR3 is TGTGCCAGCAGTTCCAGGCAAGAGACCCAGTACTTC. Its protein is CASSSRQETQYF.

This clone was found a few times. The V call is TRBV2, the J call TRBJ2-5, with 11 positions matching TRBD2. The germline CDR1 and CDR2 sequences are SNHLY and FYNNEI. V dropped 5 bases and J dropped 2; count of bases not matched to a gene: 7. The CDR3 is 16 amino acids. CDR3 region: CASSRGLAGPQETQYF. DNA for the CDR3: TGTGCCAGCAGTCGCGGACTAGCGGGTCCGCAAGAGACCCAGTACTTC.

This sequence joins TRBV29-1 and TRBJ2-7; 7 bases align to TRBD1. This CDR3 spans 14 amino acids. CDR1 SQVTM and CDR2 ANQGSEA come from the germline V gene. With V trimmed by 4 bases and J by 2 bases, 8 bases remained unmatched. The CDR3 coding sequence is TGCAGCGTTGGGACAGGAACCAGAACCTACGAGCAGTACTTC. It codes for CSVGTGTRTYEQYF.

This chain connects TRBV30 to TRBJ1-2; D unclear. The V end was cut by 2 bases, the J end by 8 bases, with 12 bases between. CDR3 size: 12 residues. CDR1 is GTSNPN, CDR2 SVGIG, per germline (reference sequence). Here the CDR3 DNA reads TGTGCCTGGAGTCTCAATAACGGGGGCTACACCTTC. This encodes CAWSLNNGGYTF.

This clone appeared many times. This sequence joins TRBV25-1 and TRBJ1-2; D gene unclear. Per germline, CDR1 MGHDK and CDR2 SYGVNS. This CDR3 spans 14 amino acids. V lost 3 bases and J 0 bases, leaving 8 bases between the germline ends. The CDR3 nucleotides are TGTGCCAGCAGTGAGGATGGAGCTAACTATGGCTACACCTTC. Translated, it gives CASSEDGANYGYTF.

There are a few counts of this clone. The chain recombines TRBV4-2 with TRBJ1-1; D unclear. Germline CDR1 reads LGHNA; CDR2 reads YNFKEQ. Trimming removed 0 bases at V and 1 base at J, with 9 bases between. CDR3 length equals 15 residues. CDR3 residues: CASSQDSGANTEAFF. DNA of the CDR3: TGTGCCAGCAGCCAAGATTCGGGAGCGAACACTGAAGCTTTCTTT.

Only a few counts were recorded for this clone. V usage is TRBV19 and J usage is TRBJ1-1; D ambiguous. The ends were cut back, 3 bases at V and 4 bases at J, with 9 bases in the middle. The V gene's germline CDR1 is LNHDA and CDR2 SQIVND (reference sequence). The CDR3 length is 13 residues. The CDR3 loop is CASSISGSTEAFF. Written as DNA, the CDR3 is TGTGCCAGTAGTATCAGTGGGAGCACTGAAGCTTTCTTT.

The chain links TRBV18 to TRBJ1-2; 8 bases map to TRBD1. V gave up 4 bases and J gave up 8 bases; unmatched junction bases: 9. The CDR3 is made up of 14 amino acids. Germline V gives CDR1 KGHSH, CDR2 LQKENI. The CDR3 reads CASSRDRTGGGYTF. CDR3 DNA: TGTGCCAGCTCACGGGACAGGACGGGTGGAGGCTACACCTTC.

The chain has TRBV30 and TRBJ1-4; D is unresolved. There are 11 residues in the CDR3. Germline V gene sequence: CDR1 GTSNPN, CDR2 SVGIG (reference sequence). Trimming took 3 bases from V and 8 from J, leaving 7 bases between them. The CDR3 is CAWSRVEKLFF. The CDR3 DNA sequence: TGTGCCTGGAGCCGAGTGGAAAAACTGTTTTTT.

The CDR3 DNA sequence: TGTGCCAGTAGCCCTCGAGCGGGAGCCGGCTACGAGCAGTACTTC. It specifies CASSPRAGAGYEQYF. The rearrangement uses TRBV19 and TRBJ2-7; 8 nucleotides match TRBD2. With V trimmed by 6 bases and J by 3 bases, 10 bases remained unmatched. Germline CDR1 LNHDA, CDR2 SQIVND (reference sequence). The CDR3 extends over 15 amino acids.

V usage is TRBV5-8 and J usage is TRBJ1-5; TRBD1 aligns across 9 bases. J lost 2 bases, V lost 3 bases, and 12 bases had no gene match. Germline V gene lookup returns CDR1 SGHTS and CDR2 YDEGEE. CDR3 length: 18 residues. CDR3 residues: CASSSGYTGGFGNQPQHF. The CDR3 DNA follows: TGTGCCAGCAGCTCGGGATACACAGGGGGCTTTGGCAATCAGCCCCAGCATTTT. Drawing the rest from reference TRBV5-8 and TRBJ1-5, the complete variable domain is EAGVTQSPTHLIKTRGQQATLRCSPISGHTSVYWYQQALGLGLQFLLWYDEGEERNRGNFPPRFSGRQFPNYSSELNVNALELEDSALYLCASSSGYTGGFGNQPQHFGDGTRLSIL.

CDR3 sequence (DNA): TGTGCCAGTAGGACCAGCGGGAGCCGTCACACCGGGGAGCTGTTTTTT. Translating gives CASRTSGSRHTGELFF. This chain connects TRBV19 to TRBJ2-2, with 8 bases lining up with TRBD2. This CDR3 spans 16 amino acids. CDR1 LNHDA and CDR2 SQIVND come from the germline V gene (reference sequence). Trimming cost V 6 bases and J 3 bases; bases outside gene matches: 9. Full variable domain (remainder filled in from reference TRBV19 and TRBJ2-2): DGGITQSPKYLFRKEGQNVTLSCEQNLNHDAMYWYRQDPGQGLRLIYYSQIVNDFQKGDIAEGYSVSREKKESFPLTVTSAQKNPTAFYLCASRTSGSRHTGELFFGEGSRLTVL.

This clone has a single count. The chain couples TRBV5-1 to TRBJ2-7, with TRBD2 matching over 7 bases. The CDR3 is made up of 14 amino acids. Germline V CDR1 and CDR2: SGHRS, YFSETQ. With V trimmed by 3 bases and J by 4 bases, 7 bases remained unmatched. For the CDR3, the DNA is TGCGCCAGCAGCTCTCCGGGACTACTGTACGAGCAGTACTTC. Translated, it gives CASSSPGLLYEQYF.

This sequence joins TRBV10-3 and TRBJ1-3; TRBD1 might be the D (6 bases). The CDR3 runs to 14 residues. Germline V gene data show CDR1 as ENHRY and CDR2 as SYGVKD. The V end lost 0 bases, the J end lost 8 bases, and 11 bases lay between the germline ends. The DNA of the CDR3 is TGTGCCATCAGTGAGTCAACAGGGCGCGACACCATATATTTT. Encoded protein: CAISESTGRDTIYF.

In its sample, this clone is medium-sized. The rearrangement uses TRBV5-1 and TRBJ2-1, with TRBD1 matching over 9 bases. The germline V gene has CDR1 SGHRS and CDR2 YFSETQ. This CDR3 spans 15 amino acids. Germline trimming cut 0 bases from V and 9 bases from J; bases unmatched to any gene: 7. CDR3 nucleotide sequence: TGCGCCAGCAGCTTGGGACAGGGGGAAAGAATTGAGCAGTTCTTC. It is translated as CASSLGQGERIEQFF. The full variable domain, completed using reference TRBV5-1 and TRBJ2-1, is KAGVTQTPRYLIKTRGQQVTLSCSPISGHRSVSWYQQTPGQGLQFLFEYFSETQRNKGNFPGRFSGRQFSNSRSEMNVSTLELGDSALYLCASSLGQGERIEQFFGPGTRLTVL.

The V gene is TRBV19, the J gene TRBJ2-1, with a tentative D call TRBD2 (6 bases). Germline V CDR1 and CDR2: LNHDA, SQIVND (reference sequence). CDR3 length: 16 residues. V was clipped by 5 bases and J by 9 bases, with 23 bases between them. The CDR3, as DNA: TGTGCCAGTAGTTACGGGAGTGGTCTCCCTGTTAGTGAGCAGTTCTTC. It yields the protein CASSYGSGLPVSEQFF.

This rearrangement joins TRBV21-1 to TRBJ1-1; TRBD1, the table's D call, was not compared with the DNA. TRBV21-1 is marked as a pseudogene. This CDR3 region has 14 residues. The CDR3 coding sequence is TGTGCCAGCAGTAGGACAGGATCGAACACTGAAGCTTTCTTT. Its protein product is CASSRTGSNTEAFF.

The chain carries TRBV5-1 and TRBJ1-1, with 9 bases lining up with TRBD1. The CDR3 extends over 15 amino acids. The germline CDR1 and CDR2 sequences are SGHRS and YFSETQ. The J segment lost 2 bases and the V segment lost 5 bases, leaving 7 bases of the junction unmatched. CDR3 region: CASRYDRGINTEAFF. The DNA of the CDR3 is TGCGCCAGCAGGTATGACAGGGGGATTAACACTGAAGCTTTCTTT.